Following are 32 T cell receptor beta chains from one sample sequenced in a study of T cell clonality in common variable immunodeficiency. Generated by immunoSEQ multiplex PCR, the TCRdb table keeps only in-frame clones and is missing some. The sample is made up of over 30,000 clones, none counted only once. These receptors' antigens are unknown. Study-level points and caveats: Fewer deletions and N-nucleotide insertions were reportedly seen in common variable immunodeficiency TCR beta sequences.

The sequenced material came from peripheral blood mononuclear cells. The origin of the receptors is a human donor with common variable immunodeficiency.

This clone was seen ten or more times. The sequenced part of the CDR3 DNA is TGTGCCAGTAGTTCCACACTAGCGGGAGGCCTGGGACGCACAGATACG. Translating it yields CASSSTLAGGLGRTDT. The CDR3 as a whole reads CASSSTLAGGLGRTDTQYF. This rearrangement joins TRBV19 to TRBJ2-3, with 12 bases identical to TRBD2. From the germline J gene comes the end of the CDR3, since the read stops 3 residues before it. V lost 5 bases to trimming and J lost 1 base; unmatched junction nucleotides: 13. The germline CDR1 and CDR2 sequences are LNHDA and SQIVND (reference sequence). The CDR3 covers 19 residues. Complete variable domain (other parts from reference TRBV19 and TRBJ2-3): DGGITQSPKYLFRKEGQNVTLSCEQNLNHDAMYWYRQDPGQGLRLIYYSQIVNDFQKGDIAEGYSVSREKKESFPLTVTSAQKNPTAFYLCASSSTLAGGLGRTDTQYFGPGTRLTVL.

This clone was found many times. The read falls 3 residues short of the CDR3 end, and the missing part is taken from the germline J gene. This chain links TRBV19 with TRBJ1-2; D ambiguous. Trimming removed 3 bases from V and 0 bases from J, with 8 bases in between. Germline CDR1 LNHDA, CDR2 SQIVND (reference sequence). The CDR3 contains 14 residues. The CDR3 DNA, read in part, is TGTGCCAGTAGTATCCAGGTAGCTAACTATGGC. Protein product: CASSIQVANYG. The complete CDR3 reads CASSIQVANYGYTF.

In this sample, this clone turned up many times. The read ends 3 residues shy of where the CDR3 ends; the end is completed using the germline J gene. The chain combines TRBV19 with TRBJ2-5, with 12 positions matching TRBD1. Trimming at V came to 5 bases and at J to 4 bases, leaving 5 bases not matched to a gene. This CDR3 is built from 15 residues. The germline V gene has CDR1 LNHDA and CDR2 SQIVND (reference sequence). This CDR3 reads CASSPGTGGRETQYF. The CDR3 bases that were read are TGTGCCAGTAGTCCCGGGACAGGGGGCAGAGAGACC.

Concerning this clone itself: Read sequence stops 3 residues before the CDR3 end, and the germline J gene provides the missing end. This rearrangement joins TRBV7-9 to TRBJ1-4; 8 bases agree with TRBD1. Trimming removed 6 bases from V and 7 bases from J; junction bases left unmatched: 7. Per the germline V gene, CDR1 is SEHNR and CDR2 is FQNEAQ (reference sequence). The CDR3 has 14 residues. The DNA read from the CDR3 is TGTGCCAGCAGACCCAGGGGGCTGGGTGAAAAA. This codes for CASRPRGLGEK. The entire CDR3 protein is CASRPRGLGEKLFF.

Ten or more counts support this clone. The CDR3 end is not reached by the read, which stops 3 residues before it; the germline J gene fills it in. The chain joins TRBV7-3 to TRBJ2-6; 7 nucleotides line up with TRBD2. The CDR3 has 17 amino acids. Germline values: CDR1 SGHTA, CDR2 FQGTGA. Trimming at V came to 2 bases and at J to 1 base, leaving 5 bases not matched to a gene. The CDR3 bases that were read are TGTGCCAGCAGCTTAGGGGCGGGGGATTCTGGGGCCAACGTC. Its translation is CASSLGAGDSGANV. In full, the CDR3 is CASSLGAGDSGANVLTF.

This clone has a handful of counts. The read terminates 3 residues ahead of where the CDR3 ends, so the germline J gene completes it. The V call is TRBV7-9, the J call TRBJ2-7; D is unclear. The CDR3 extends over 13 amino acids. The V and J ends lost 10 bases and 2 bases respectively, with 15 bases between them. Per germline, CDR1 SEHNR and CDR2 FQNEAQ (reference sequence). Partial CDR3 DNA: TGTGCCACCCGGCGCGGAGATCCCTACGAG. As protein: CATRRGDPYE. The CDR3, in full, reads CATRRGDPYEQYF.

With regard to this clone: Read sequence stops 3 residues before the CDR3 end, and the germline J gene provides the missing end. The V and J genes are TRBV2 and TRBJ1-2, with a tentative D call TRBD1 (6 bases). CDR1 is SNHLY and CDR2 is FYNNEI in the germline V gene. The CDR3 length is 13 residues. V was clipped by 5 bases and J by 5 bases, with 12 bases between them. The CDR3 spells CASSLRQDYGYTF. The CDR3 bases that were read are TGTGCCAGCAGTTTAAGACAGGATTATGGC. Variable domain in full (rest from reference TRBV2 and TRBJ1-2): EPEVTQTPSHQVTQMGQEVILRCVPISNHLYFYWYRQILGQKVEFLVSFYNNEISEKSEIFDDQFSVERPDGSNFTLKIRSTKLEDSAMYFCASSLRQDYGYTFGSGTRLTVV.

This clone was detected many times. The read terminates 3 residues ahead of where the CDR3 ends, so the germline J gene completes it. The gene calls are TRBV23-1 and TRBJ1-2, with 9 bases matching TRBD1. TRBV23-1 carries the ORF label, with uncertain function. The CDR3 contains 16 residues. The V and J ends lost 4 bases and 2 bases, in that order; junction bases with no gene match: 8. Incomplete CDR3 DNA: TGCGCCAGCAGTCCAAGTACCGGGACAGGGAACTATGGC. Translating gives CASSPSTGTGNYG. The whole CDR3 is CASSPSTGTGNYGYTF.

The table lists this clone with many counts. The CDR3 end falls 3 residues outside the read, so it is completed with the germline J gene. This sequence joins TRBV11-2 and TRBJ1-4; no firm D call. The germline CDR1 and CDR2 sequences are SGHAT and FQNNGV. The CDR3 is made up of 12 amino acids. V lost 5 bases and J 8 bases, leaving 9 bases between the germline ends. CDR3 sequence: CASSPVREKLFF. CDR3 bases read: TGTGCCAGCAGCCCCGTGCGGGAAAAA.

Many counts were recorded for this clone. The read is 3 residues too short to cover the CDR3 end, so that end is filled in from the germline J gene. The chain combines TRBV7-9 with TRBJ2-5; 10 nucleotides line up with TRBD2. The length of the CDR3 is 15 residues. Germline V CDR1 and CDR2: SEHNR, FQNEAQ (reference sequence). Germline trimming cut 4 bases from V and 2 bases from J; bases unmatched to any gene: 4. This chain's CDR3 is CASSSQREGQETQYF. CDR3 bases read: TGTGCCAGCAGCTCACAGCGGGAGGGGCAAGAGACC.

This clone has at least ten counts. CDR3: CASSFEGAYEQYF. The covered CDR3 bases are TGTGCCAGCAGTTTTGAGGGGGCCTACGAG. The J gene is TRBJ2-7, the V gene TRBV28; maybe TRBD1 (6 bases). The read terminates 3 residues ahead of where the CDR3 ends, so the germline J gene completes it. This CDR3 region has 13 residues. V gave up 3 bases and J gave up 2 bases, with 8 bases separating them. The germline V gene encodes CDR1 MDHEN and CDR2 SYDVKM.

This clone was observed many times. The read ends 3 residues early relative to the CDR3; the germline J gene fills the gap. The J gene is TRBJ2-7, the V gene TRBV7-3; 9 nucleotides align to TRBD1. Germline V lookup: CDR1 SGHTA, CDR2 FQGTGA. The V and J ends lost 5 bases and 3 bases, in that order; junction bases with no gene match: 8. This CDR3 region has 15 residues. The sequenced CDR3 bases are TGTGCCAGCAGCCGGGGAGAGACAGGGGGCTACGAG. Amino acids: CASSRGETGGYE. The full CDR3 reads CASSRGETGGYEQYF.

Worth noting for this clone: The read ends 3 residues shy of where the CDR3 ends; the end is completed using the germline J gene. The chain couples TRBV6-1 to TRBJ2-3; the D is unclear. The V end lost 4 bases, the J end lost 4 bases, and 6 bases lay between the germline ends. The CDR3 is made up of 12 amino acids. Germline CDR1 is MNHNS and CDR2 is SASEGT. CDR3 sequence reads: CASSVYADTQYF. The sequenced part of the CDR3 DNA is TGTGCCAGCAGTGTTTATGCAGATACG.

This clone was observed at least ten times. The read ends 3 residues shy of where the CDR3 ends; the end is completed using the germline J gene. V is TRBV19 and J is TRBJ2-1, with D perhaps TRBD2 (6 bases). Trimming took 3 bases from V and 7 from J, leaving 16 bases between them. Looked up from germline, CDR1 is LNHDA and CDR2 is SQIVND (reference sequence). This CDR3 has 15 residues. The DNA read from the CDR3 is TGTGCCAGTAGTATCCTGACTAATGGGGGGAATGAG. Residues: CASSILTNGGNE. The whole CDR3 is CASSILTNGGNEQFF.

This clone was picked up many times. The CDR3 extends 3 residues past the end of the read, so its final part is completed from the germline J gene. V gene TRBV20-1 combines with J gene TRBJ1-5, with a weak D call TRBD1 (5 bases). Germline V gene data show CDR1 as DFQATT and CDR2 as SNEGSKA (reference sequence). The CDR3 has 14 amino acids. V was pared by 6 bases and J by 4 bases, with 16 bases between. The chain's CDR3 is CSAMGGSGNQPQHF. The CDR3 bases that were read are TGCAGTGCAATGGGGGGGTCTGGGAATCAGCCC.

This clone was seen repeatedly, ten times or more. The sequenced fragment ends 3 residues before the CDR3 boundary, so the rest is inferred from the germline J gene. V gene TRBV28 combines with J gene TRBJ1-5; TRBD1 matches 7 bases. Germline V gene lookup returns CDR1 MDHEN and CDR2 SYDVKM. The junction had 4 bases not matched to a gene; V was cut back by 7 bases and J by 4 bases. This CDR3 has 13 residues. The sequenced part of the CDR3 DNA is TGTGCCAGCATGGGACAGCCAAATCAGCCC. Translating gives CASMGQPNQP. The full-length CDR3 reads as CASMGQPNQPQHF.

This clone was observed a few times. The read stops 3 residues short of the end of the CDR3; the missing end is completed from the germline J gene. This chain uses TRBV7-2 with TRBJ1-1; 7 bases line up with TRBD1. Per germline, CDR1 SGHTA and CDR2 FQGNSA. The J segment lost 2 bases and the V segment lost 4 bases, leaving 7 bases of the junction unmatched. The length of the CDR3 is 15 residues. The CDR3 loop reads CASSSPGTVNTEAFF. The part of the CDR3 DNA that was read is TGTGCCAGCAGCTCCCCCGGGACAGTTAACACTGAA. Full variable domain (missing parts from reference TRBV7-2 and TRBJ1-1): GAGVSQSPSNKVTEKGKDVELRCDPISGHTALYWYRQSLGQGLEFLIYFQGNSAPDKSGLPSDRFSAERTGGSVSTLTIQRTQQEDSAVYLCASSSPGTVNTEAFFGQGTRLTVV.

The CDR3 spells CASSLAVGPLYGYTF. The part of the CDR3 DNA that was read is TGTGCCAGCAGCTTAGCGGTGGGGCCCCTCTATGGC. The chain combines TRBV7-9 with TRBJ1-2; a weak D match, TRBD1 (5 bases). The observed sequence ends 3 residues before the CDR3 terminus, with the missing tail filled in from the germline J gene. Germline CDR1 SEHNR, CDR2 FQNEAQ (reference sequence). The V gene lost 0 bases and the J gene lost 4 bases, with 12 bases spanning the gap. The CDR3 runs to 15 residues.

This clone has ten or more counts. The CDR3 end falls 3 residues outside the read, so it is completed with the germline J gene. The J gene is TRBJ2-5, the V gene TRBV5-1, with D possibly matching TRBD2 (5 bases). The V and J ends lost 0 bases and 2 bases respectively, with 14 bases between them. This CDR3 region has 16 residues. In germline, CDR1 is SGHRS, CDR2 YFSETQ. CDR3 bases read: TGCGCCAGCAGCTTGGCCGTGCGGGCAGTTCAAGAGACC. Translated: CASSLAVRAVQET. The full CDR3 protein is CASSLAVRAVQETQYF.

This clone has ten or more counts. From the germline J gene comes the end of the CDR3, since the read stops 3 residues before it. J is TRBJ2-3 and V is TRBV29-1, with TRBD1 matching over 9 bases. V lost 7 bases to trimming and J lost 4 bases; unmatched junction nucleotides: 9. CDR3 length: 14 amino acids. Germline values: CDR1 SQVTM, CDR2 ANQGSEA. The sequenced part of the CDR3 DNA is TGCAGCGCTGACAGGGGGTGCTTATCAGATACG. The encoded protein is CSADRGCLSDT. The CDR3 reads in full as CSADRGCLSDTQYF.

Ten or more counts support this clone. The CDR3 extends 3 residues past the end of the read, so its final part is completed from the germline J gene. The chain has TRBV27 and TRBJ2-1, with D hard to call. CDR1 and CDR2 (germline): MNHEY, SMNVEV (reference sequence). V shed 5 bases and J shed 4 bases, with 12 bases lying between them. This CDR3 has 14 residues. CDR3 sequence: CASSLTSSYNEQFF. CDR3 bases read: TGTGCCAGCAGTCTGACATCCTCTTACAATGAG.

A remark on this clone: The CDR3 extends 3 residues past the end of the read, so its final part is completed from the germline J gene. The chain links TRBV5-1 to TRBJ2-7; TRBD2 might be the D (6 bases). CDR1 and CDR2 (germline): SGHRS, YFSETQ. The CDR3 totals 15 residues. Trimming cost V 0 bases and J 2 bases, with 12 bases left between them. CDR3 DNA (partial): TGCGCCAGCAGCTTGGAGGTAGCGGAGACCTACGAG. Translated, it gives CASSLEVAETYE. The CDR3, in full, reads CASSLEVAETYEQYF.

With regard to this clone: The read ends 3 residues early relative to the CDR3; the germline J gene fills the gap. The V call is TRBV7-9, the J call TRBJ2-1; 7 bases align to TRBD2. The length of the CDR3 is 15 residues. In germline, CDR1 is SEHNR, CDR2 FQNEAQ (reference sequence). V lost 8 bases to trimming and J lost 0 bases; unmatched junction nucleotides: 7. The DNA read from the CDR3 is TGTGCCAGCTCAGGAGCGGGGAGCTCCTACAATGAG. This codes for CASSGAGSSYNE. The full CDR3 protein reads CASSGAGSSYNEQFF.

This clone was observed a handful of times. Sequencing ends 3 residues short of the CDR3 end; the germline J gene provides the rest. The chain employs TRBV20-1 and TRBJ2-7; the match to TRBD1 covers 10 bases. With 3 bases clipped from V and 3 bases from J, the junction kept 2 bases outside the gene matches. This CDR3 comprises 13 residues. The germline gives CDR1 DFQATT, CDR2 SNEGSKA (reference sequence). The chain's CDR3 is CSASRTGGYEQYF. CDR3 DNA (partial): TGCAGTGCTAGTAGGACAGGGGGCTACGAG.

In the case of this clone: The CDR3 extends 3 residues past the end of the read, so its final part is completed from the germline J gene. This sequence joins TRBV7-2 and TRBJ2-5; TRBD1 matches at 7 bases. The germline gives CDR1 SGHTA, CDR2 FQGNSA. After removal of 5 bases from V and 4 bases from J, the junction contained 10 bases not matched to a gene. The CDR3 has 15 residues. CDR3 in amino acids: CASSLMGHRGETQYF. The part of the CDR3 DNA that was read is TGTGCCAGCAGCCTCATGGGACACAGGGGAGAGACC.

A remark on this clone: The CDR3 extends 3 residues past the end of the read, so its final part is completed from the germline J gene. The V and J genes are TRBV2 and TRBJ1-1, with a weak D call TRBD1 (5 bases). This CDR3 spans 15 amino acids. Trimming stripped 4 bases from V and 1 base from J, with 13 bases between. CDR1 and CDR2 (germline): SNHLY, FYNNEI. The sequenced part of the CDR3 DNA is TGTGCCAGCAGTGCTCGGGGGGGTTGGAACACTGAA. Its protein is CASSARGGWNTE. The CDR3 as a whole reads CASSARGGWNTEAFF.

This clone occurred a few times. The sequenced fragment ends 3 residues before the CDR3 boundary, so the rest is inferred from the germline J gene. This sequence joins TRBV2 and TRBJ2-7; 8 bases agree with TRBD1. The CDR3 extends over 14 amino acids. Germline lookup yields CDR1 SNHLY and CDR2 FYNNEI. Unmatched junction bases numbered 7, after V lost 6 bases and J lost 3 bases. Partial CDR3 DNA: TGTGCCAGCAGGGGGCAGGGGGCCATCTACGAG. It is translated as CASRGQGAIYE. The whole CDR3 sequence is CASRGQGAIYEQYF.

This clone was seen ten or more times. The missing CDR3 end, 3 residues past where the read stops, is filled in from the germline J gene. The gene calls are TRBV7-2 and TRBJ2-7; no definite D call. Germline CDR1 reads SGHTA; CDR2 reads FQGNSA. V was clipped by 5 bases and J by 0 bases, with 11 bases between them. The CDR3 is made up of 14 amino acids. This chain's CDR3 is CASSAQWSSYEQYF. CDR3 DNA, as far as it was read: TGTGCCAGCAGCGCACAGTGGAGCTCCTACGAG.

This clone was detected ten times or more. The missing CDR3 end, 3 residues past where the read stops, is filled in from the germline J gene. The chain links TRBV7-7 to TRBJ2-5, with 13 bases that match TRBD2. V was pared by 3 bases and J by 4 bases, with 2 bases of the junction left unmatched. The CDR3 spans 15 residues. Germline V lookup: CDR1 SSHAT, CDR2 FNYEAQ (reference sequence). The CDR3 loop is CASSFGLAGAETQYF. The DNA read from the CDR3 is TGTGCCAGCAGCTTCGGACTAGCGGGAGCAGAGACC.

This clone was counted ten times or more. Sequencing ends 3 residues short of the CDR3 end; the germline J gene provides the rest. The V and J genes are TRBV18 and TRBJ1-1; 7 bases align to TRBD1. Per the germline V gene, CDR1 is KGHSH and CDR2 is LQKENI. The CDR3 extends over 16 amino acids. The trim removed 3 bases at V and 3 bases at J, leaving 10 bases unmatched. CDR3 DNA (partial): TGTGCCAGCTCACCCATGGAACAGGGGATGCACACTGAA. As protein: CASSPMEQGMHTE. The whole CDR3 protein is CASSPMEQGMHTEAFF.

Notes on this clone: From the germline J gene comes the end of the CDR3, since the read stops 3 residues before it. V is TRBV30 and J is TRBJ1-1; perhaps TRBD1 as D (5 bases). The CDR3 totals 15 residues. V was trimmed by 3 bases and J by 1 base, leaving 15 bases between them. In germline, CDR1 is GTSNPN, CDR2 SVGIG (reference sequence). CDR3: CAWSTWGGKNTEAFF. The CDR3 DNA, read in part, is TGTGCCTGGAGCACATGGGGGGGGAAGAACACTGAA. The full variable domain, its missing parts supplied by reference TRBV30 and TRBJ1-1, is SQTIHQWPATLVQPVGSPLSLECTVEGTSNPNLYWYRQAAGRGLQLLFYSVGIGQISSEVPQNLSASRPQDRQFILSSKKLLLSDSGFYLCAWSTWGGKNTEAFFGQGTRLTVV.

CDR3: CAWSSGTEETQYF. Partial CDR3 DNA: TGTGCCTGGAGCTCCGGGACAGAAGAGACC. The chain combines TRBV30 with TRBJ2-5; 7 positions match TRBD1. The read falls 3 residues short of the CDR3 end, and the missing part is taken from the germline J gene. J gave up 3 bases and V 3 bases, and 4 bases lay outside the gene matches. CDR3 length: 13 residues. Germline-derived CDR1 and CDR2 are GTSNPN and SVGIG (reference sequence). The complete variable domain, with remaining parts taken from reference TRBV30 and TRBJ2-5, reads SQTIHQWPATLVQPVGSPLSLECTVEGTSNPNLYWYRQAAGRGLQLLFYSVGIGQISSEVPQNLSASRPQDRQFILSSKKLLLSDSGFYLCAWSSGTEETQYFGPGTRLLVL.